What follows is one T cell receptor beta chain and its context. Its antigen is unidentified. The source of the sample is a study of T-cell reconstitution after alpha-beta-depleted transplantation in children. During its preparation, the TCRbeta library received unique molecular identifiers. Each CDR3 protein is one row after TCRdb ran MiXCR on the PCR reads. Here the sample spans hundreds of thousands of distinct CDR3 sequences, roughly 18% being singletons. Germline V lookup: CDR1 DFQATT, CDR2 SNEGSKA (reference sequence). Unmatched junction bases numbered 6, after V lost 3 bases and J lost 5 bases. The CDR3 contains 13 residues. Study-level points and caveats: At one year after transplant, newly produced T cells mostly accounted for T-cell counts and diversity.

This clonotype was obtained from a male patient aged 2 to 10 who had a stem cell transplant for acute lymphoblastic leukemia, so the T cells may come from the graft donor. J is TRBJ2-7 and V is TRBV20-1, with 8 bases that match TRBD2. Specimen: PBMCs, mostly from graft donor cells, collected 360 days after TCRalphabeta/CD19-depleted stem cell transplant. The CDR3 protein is CSASGGGSHEQYF. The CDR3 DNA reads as TGCAGTGCTAGTGGCGGGGGGTCACACGAGCAGTACTTC.